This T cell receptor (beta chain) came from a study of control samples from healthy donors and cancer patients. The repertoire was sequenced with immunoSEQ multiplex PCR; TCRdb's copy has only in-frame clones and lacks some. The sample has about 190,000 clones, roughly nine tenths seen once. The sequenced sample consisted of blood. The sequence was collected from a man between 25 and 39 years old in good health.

CDR3 nucleotide sequence: TGTGCCAGCAGCCCCCACAAGACTAGCGGGGGCGCGTACAATGAGCAGTTCTTC. The encoded protein is CASSPHKTSGGAYNEQFF. V is TRBV5-6 and J is TRBJ2-1; 12 bases match TRBD2. The CDR3 runs 18 residues. Germline lookup yields CDR1 SGHDT and CDR2 YYEEEE. J gave up 4 bases and V 4 bases, and 12 bases lay outside the gene matches.